The 4 T cell receptor beta chains given below trace back to one sample, sequenced in a study of cytomegalovirus exposure and HLA in healthy donors. PCR was performed using 60 Vbeta and 13 Jbeta primers. Here immunoSEQ multiplex PCR was the method, and the copy in TCRdb shows in-frame clones only, minus some. This sample has more than 95,000 clones; around two thirds occur once, and the top ten carry 8.5% to 9.5%. Sequenced: PBMCs. These receptors came from a woman between 40 and 50 years old in good health and CMV-seropositive.

The V and J genes are TRBV9 and TRBJ1-1; TRBD1 matches 7 bases. The CDR3 loop spans 15 amino acids. Germline values: CDR1 SGDLS, CDR2 YYNGEE. Germline trimming cut 3 bases from V and 4 bases from J; bases unmatched to any gene: 9. The CDR3 here is CASSDRQGLSTEAFF. In DNA form, the CDR3 reads TGTGCCAGCAGCGATAGACAGGGCTTGTCCACTGAAGCTTTCTTT. The full variable domain, in which reference TRBV9 and TRBJ1-1 provide the parts outside the CDR3, is DSGVTQTPKHLITATGQRVTLRCSPRSGDLSVYWYQQSLDQGLQFLIQYYNGEERAKGNILERFSAQQFPDLHSELNLSSLELGDSALYFCASSDRQGLSTEAFFGQGTRLTVV.

This clone was detected a few times. This sequence joins TRBV28 and TRBJ2-3, with D unclear. CDR1 is MDHEN and CDR2 is SYDVKM in the germline V gene. Trimming stripped 6 bases from V and 1 base from J, with 8 bases between. The CDR3 is 13 residues long. CDR3 nucleotide sequence: TGTGCCAGCAGCCCCCCGGGCACAGATACGCAGTATTTT. Protein sequence: CASSPPGTDTQYF.

The chain uses TRBV19 and TRBJ1-1; D might be TRBD1 (6 bases). The CDR3 extends over 14 amino acids. Trimming removed 2 bases from V and 5 bases from J, with 12 bases in between. In germline, CDR1 is LNHDA, CDR2 SQIVND (reference sequence). CDR3 nucleotides: TGTGCCAGTAGTATACAGGGGATGGGGACTGAAGCTTTCTTT. Its protein is CASSIQGMGTEAFF.

The V and J genes are TRBV7-9 and TRBJ2-7; D is ambiguous. This CDR3 is 14 amino acids long. Trimming left V 2 bases short and J 0 bases short, with 8 bases between. Germline V gene sequence: CDR1 SEHNR, CDR2 FQNEAQ (reference sequence). The CDR3 sequence: CASSLPASSYEQYF. The CDR3 region has the DNA TGTGCCAGCAGCTTACCAGCGAGCTCCTACGAGCAGTACTTC.